The text below deals with one TCR beta chain. Germline V CDR1 and CDR2: SNHLY, FYNNEI. The CDR3 length is 15 residues. V was clipped by 2 bases and J by 0 bases, with 5 bases between them. The data stem from a study of blood T cell repertoires in COVID-19. The protocol was immunoSEQ multiplex PCR, while the TCRdb copy is restricted to in-frame clones and leaves out a portion. This sample carries roughly 210,000 clones, roughly 90% of them seen once, and the ten largest clones take about 1.7%. Sequenced input: peripheral blood. The source of this sequence is a man aged 65 to 79 with acute or convalescent COVID-19. The genes are TRBV2 and TRBJ2-6, with D uncertain. Written as DNA, the CDR3 is TGTGCCAGCAGTGAAAGGAGCTCTGGGGCCAACGTCCTGACTTTC. It translates to CASSERSSGANVLTF.